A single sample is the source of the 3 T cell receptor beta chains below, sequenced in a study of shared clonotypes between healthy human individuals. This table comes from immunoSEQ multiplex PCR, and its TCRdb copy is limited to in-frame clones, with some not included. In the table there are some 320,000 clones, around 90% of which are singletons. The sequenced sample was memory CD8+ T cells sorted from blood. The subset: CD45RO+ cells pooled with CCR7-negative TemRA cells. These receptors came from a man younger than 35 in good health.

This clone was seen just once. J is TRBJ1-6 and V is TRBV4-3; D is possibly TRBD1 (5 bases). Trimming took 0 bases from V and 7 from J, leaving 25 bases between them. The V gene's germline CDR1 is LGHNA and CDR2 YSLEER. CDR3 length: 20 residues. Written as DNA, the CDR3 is TGCGCCAGCAGCCAAGATACTTTCGAGGGAACAGGAATTATCAATTCACCCCTCCACTTT. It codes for CASSQDTFEGTGIINSPLHF.

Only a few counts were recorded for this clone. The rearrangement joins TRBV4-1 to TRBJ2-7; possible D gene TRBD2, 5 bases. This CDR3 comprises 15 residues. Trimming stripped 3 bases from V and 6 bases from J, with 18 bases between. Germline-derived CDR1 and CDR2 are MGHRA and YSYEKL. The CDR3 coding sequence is TGCGCCAGCAGCCATTCAGAGCCCCTCGGAGGCGAGCAGTACTTC. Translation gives CASSHSEPLGGEQYF.

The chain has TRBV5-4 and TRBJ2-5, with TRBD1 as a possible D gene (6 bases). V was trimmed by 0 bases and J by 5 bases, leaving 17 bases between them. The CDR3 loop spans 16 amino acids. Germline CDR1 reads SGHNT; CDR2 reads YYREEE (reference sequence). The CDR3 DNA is TGTGCCAGCAGCTTGGAGGGACAAATACGAGGGGAGACCCAGTACTTC. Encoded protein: CASSLEGQIRGETQYF.